This T cell receptor beta chain was found in a study of cytomegalovirus exposure and HLA in healthy donors. Whole-study context: An earlier analysis identified 95 million to 120 million unique TCR beta sequences in about 200 million T cells. Study-wide results and caveats: A later analysis reportedly found that, within productive TCRs, an Asian-associated ancestry cluster had fewer N-insertions than the mean observed across the roughly 700 donors. Later genetic work tied a missense DCLRE1C variant to beta-chain V and J trimming.

Regarding this clone: The antigen remains unidentified.

This PCR relied on a set of 60 Vbeta primers and 13 Jbeta primers. The assay was immunoSEQ multiplex PCR, and TCRdb's table has in-frame clones only and misses some. There are under 200,000 clones in the sample; about 73% occur only once, and 3% to 3.5% lies in the top ten. CDR1 is SGHRS and CDR2 is YFSETQ in the germline V gene. V shed 7 bases, J shed 0 bases, and the junction held 5 bases outside the gene matches. The CDR3 covers 16 residues. This chain uses TRBV5-1 with TRBJ2-6, with 9 positions matching TRBD1. Sequenced input: PBMCs. The sequence derives from a woman in her forties in good health and CMV-seronegative. The CDR3 region has the DNA TGCGCCAGCGCTTGGACAGGGGACTCTGGGGCCAACGTCCTGACTTTC. The encoded protein is CASAWTGDSGANVLTF.